Sequencing of this T cell receptor (beta chain) was carried out in a study of cytotoxic CD8 clonotypes in ibrutinib-treated CLL (dated by TCRdb to 2020 to 2023). Regarding the research as a whole: The cohort was composed of around twelve relapsed/refractory and about 15 treatment-naive patients; IGHV unmutated status was identified in roughly 17 patients. Cryopreserved peripheral blood mononuclear cells were collected at three points: before therapy, at response, and at either sustained remission or disease progression. Of the 90 or so participants in the trial, roughly 26 had longitudinal samples available. An average of about 250,000 productive templates and some 100,000 productive rearrangements was obtained per sample. Patients were still on ibrutinib when every remission and progressive disease sample was collected. Partial responses were observed in about 25 patients and complete responses in 2; after a median follow-up of roughly 62 months, remission was maintained in approximately 14 patients and progression was observed in approximately 12. Response samples were taken after a median of 12 months on treatment, ranging from about 6 to 40 months.

As to this clone: What this receptor recognizes is not known. Base qualities are missing; no much larger clone stands one base away.

Broad study findings and their caveats: Sampling times were not matched between patients in sustained remission and patients whose disease was progressing, and lymph node repertoires were not examined. Baseline clonality exceeded that of age-matched healthy donors and correlated strongly with circulating CD8+ T-cell counts. Public clonotypes were rare and either contracted or stayed stable during treatment, and the rise in clonality at ibrutinib response reflected the expansion of private clonotypes. An increase in clonality was observed at ibrutinib response, with clonality remaining stable during sustained remission and falling back toward baseline at progression.

A MiSeq instrument was used for deep resolution sequencing, which targeted depths ranging from 1 in 1 million up to 1 in 200,000 T cells, with coverage averaging 10x for each clonotype. The immunoSEQ hsTCRB Kit was used to generate TCR beta libraries. As for the original processing: Data were analyzed with ImmunoSEQ Data Assistant and ImmunoSEQ Analyzer, with V, D and J genes assigned per IMGT definitions. Clonality, with values ranging from 0 to 1, was calculated as one minus the normalized Shannon entropy of productive rearrangement frequencies. Only overrepresented clonotypes making up at least 0.05% of each patient's repertoire were included in the public clonotype analysis. Roughly 13 repertoires from age-matched healthy donors, obtained from immuneACCESS, served as clonality controls. The table was pulled from immuneACCESS by TCRdb, which kept in-frame rearrangements only. Such tables lose some clones; where checked, under half of the loss comes from unresolved V genes, and the rest has no known cause. Clone size and V and J calls were adopted from that table, with D and trimming inferred from the DNA. The sample table shows about 130,000 clones, and 70% to 80% are seen once. 9.5% to 15% of the sample goes to the ten largest clones.

Trimming takes 6 bases off V and 4 bases off J; junction bases not matched to a gene: 6. From the cysteine through the phenylalanine, the CDR3 covers 14 amino acids. Only the CDR3 DNA is retained, 42 bases long and in frame from the first base. Based on the germline V gene, the CDR1 and CDR2 sequences are SGHRS and YFSETQ. The sample's time point label is to be understood as: approximately twelve months on ibrutinib. For TCR beta library preparation, roughly 2.1 micrograms of genomic DNA were isolated from cryopreserved PBMCs. Longitudinal blood samples from CLL patients on ibrutinib monotherapy underwent high-throughput TCR beta sequencing. The patients took part in an open-label, single-center phase 2 trial of ibrutinib monotherapy.

Sequencing was performed on PBMCs, taken after 12 months of ibrutinib treatment. This TCR came from a human donor with chronic lymphocytic leukemia. The chain is encoded by TRBV5-1 joined to TRBJ1-4; 7 central nucleotides agree with TRBD1. The DNA sequence reads TGCGCCAGCACCTGGGACAGCCATAATGAAAAACTGTTTTTT. Translated, it gives CASTWDSHNEKLFF.